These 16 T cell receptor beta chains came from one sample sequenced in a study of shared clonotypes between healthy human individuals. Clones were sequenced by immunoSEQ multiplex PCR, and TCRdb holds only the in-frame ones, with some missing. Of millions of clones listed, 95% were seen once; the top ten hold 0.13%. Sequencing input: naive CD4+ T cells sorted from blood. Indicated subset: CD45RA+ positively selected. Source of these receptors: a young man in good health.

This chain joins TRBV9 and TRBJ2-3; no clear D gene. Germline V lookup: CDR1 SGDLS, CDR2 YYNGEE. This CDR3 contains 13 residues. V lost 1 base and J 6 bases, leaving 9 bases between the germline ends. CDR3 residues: CASSVTLGDTQYF. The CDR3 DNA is TGTGCCAGCAGCGTAACGCTAGGGGATACGCAGTATTTT.

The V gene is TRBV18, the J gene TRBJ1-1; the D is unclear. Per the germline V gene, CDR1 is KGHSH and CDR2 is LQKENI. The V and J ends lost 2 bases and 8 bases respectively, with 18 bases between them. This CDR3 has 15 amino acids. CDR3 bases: TGTGCCAGCTCACCAGGAACGACGAGACTAGGGGAAGCTTTCTTT. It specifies CASSPGTTRLGEAFF.

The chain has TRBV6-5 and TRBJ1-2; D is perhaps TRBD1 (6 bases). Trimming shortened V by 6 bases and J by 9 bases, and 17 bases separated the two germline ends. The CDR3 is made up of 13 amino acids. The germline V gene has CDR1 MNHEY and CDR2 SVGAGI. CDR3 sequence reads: CASRGTSGGSYTF. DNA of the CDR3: TGTGCCAGCAGAGGGACATCCGGAGGTAGCTACACCTTC.

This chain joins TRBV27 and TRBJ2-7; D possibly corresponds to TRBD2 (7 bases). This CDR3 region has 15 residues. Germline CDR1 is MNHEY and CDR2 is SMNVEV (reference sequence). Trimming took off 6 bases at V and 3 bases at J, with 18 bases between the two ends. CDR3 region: CASRGGPGAFYEQYF. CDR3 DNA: TGTGCCAGCAGGGGGGGGCCGGGGGCTTTCTACGAGCAGTACTTC.

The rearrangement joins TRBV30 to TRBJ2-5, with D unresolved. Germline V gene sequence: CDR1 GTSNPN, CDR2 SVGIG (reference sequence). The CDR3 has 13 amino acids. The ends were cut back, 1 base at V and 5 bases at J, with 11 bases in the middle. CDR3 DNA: TGTGCCTGGAGTGGGACCGCCACCGAGACCCAGTACTTC. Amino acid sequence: CAWSGTATETQYF.

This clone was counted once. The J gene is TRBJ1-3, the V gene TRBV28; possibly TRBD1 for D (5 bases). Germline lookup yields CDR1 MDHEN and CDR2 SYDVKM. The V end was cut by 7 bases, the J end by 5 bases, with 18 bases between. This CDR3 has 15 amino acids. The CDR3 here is CASKSSGTVRNTIYF. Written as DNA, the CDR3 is TGTGCCAGCAAGTCTTCAGGGACCGTTAGAAACACCATATATTTT.

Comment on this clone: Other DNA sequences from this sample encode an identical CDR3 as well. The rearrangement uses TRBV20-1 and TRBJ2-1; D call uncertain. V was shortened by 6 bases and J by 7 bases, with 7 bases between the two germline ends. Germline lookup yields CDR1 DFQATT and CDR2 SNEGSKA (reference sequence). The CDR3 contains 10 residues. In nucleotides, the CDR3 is TGCAGTGCCCTAGGGAATGAGCAGTTCTTC. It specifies CSALGNEQFF.

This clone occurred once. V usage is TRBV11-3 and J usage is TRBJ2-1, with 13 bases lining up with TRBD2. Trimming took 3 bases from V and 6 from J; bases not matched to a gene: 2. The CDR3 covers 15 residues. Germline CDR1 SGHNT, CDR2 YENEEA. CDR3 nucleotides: TGTGCCAGCAGCTTCGGACTAGCGGGGGTCAATGAGCAGTTCTTC. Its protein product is CASSFGLAGVNEQFF.

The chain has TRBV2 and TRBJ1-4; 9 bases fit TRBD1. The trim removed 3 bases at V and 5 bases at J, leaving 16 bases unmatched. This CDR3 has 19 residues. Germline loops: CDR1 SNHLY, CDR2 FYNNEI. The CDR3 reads CASSDLDRGKTSENEKLFF. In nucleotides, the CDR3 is TGTGCCAGCAGTGATCTCGACAGGGGGAAGACCTCTGAGAATGAAAAACTGTTTTTT.

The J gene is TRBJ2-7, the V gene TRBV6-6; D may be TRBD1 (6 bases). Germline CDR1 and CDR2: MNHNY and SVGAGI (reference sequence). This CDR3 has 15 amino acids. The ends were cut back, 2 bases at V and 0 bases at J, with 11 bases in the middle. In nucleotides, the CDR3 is TGTGCCAGCAGTTACGGCGGACAGAACTCCTACGAGCAGTACTTC. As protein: CASSYGGQNSYEQYF.

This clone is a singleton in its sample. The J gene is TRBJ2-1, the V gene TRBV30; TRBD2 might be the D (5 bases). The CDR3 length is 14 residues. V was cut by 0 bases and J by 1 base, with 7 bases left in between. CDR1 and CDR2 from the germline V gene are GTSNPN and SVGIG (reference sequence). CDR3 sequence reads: CAWSVTGSYNEQFF. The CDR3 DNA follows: TGTGCCTGGAGTGTGACGGGATCCTACAATGAGCAGTTCTTC.

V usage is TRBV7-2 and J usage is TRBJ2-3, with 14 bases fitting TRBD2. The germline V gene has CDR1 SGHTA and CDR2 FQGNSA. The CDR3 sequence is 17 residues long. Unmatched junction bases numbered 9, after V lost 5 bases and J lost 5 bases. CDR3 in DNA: TGTGCCAGCAGCCAGGGACTAGCGGGAGAGCTGGGAGATACGCAGTATTTT. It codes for CASSQGLAGELGDTQYF. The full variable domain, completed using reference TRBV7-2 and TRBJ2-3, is GAGVSQSPSNKVTEKGKDVELRCDPISGHTALYWYRQSLGQGLEFLIYFQGNSAPDKSGLPSDRFSAERTGGSVSTLTIQRTQQEDSAVYLCASSQGLAGELGDTQYFGPGTRLTVL.

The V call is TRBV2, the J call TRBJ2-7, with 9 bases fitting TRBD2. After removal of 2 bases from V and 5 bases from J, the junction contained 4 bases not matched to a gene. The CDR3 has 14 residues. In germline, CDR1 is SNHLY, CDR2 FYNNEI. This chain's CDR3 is CASSERGGAHEQYF. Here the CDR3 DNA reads TGTGCCAGCAGTGAACGCGGGGGGGCCCACGAGCAGTACTTC. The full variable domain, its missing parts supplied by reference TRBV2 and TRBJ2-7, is EPEVTQTPSHQVTQMGQEVILRCVPISNHLYFYWYRQILGQKVEFLVSFYNNEISEKSEIFDDQFSVERPDGSNFTLKIRSTKLEDSAMYFCASSERGGAHEQYFGPGTRLTVT.

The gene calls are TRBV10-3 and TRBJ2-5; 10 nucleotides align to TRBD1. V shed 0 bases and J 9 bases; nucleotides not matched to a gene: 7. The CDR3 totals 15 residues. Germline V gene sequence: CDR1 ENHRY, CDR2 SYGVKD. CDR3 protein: CAISESPGQGLAQYF. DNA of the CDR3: TGTGCCATCAGTGAGTCGCCGGGACAGGGGCTGGCCCAGTACTTC.

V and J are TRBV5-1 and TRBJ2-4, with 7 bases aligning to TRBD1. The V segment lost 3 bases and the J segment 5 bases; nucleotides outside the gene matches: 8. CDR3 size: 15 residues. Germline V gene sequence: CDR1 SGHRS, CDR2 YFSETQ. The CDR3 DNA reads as TGCGCCAGCAGCTCCCTCCGACAGGGTCAAAACATTCAGTACTTC. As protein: CASSSLRQGQNIQYF. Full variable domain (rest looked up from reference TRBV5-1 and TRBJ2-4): KAGVTQTPRYLIKTRGQQVTLSCSPISGHRSVSWYQQTPGQGLQFLFEYFSETQRNKGNFPGRFSGRQFSNSRSEMNVSTLELGDSALYLCASSSLRQGQNIQYFGAGTRLSVL.

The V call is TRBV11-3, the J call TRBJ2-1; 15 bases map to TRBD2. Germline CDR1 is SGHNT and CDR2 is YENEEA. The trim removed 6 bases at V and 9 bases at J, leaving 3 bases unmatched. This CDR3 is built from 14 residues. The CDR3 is CASSTGLAGGEQFF. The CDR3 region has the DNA TGTGCCAGCAGTACGGGACTAGCGGGAGGTGAGCAGTTCTTC.